Below are 11 T cell receptor beta chains sequenced from a single sample in a study of cytomegalovirus exposure and HLA in healthy donors. The PCR had 60 Vbeta and 13 Jbeta primers. Generated by immunoSEQ multiplex PCR, the TCRdb table keeps only in-frame clones and is missing some. The data hold under 150,000 clones, with roughly 73% observed a single time. The sequencing input was PBMCs. The receptors originated from a human donor in good health.

The gene calls are TRBV20-1 and TRBJ2-4, with a weak D call TRBD2 (5 bases). The V end lost 6 bases, the J end lost 8 bases, and 11 bases lay between the germline ends. This CDR3 contains 11 residues. Germline CDR1 and CDR2: DFQATT and SNEGSKA (reference sequence). The CDR3 is CSAGTGDIQYF. The CDR3 coding sequence is TGCAGTGCGGGCACCGGGGACATTCAGTACTTC.

This sequence joins TRBV5-6 and TRBJ2-5; D is possibly TRBD2 (5 bases). The better agreement between TRBJ2-7 and the DNA end casts doubt on the J call. Germline V gives CDR1 SGHDT, CDR2 YYEEEE. The CDR3 is made up of 14 amino acids. In nucleotides, the CDR3 is TGTGCCAGCAGCGTAGACTATAGAGGCTACGAGCAGTACTTC. It yields the protein CASSVDYRGYEQYF.

The table lists this clone with a few counts. The V and J genes are TRBV2 and TRBJ1-1; possibly TRBD1 for D (5 bases). The CDR3 is 14 amino acids. Germline V gene data show CDR1 as SNHLY and CDR2 as FYNNEI. The germline V and J ends were trimmed by 2 bases and 3 bases, with 10 bases remaining between them. DNA of the CDR3: TGTGCCAGCAGTGAAATGCGCAGGGACACTGAAGCTTTCTTT. Its protein product is CASSEMRRDTEAFF.

This clone was counted a single time. The rearrangement joins TRBV5-1 to TRBJ2-5, with TRBD2 matching over 11 bases. With 4 bases clipped from V and 9 bases from J, the junction kept 8 bases outside the gene matches. Germline-derived CDR1 and CDR2 are SGHRS and YFSETQ. The CDR3 consists of 14 residues. The CDR3 DNA is TGCGCCAGCAGCAAACTAGCGGGGGAAGCGGCCCAGTACTTC. This codes for CASSKLAGEAAQYF.

The J gene is TRBJ1-2, the V gene TRBV7-2, with TRBD1 matching 9 bases. CDR1 and CDR2 from the germline V gene are SGHTA and FQGNSA. The V gene end was trimmed by 5 bases and the J gene end by 8 bases; junction bases not matched to a gene: 6. The CDR3 loop spans 13 amino acids. The DNA of the CDR3 is TGTGCCAGCAGCCTCAGGACAGGGGACGGCTACACCTTC. Amino acids: CASSLRTGDGYTF. Complete variable domain (other parts from reference TRBV7-2 and TRBJ1-2): GAGVSQSPSNKVTEKGKDVELRCDPISGHTALYWYRQSLGQGLEFLIYFQGNSAPDKSGLPSDRFSAERTGGSVSTLTIQRTQQEDSAVYLCASSLRTGDGYTFGSGTRLTVV.

The CDR3 region is CASSLKGSYEQYF. In DNA, the CDR3 is TGTGCCAGCAGCTTAAAGGGGTCCTACGAGCAGTACTTC. This chain uses TRBV7-9 with TRBJ2-7; D perhaps matches TRBD1 (5 bases). CDR3 size: 13 residues. The ends were cut back, 2 bases at V and 1 base at J, with 6 bases in the middle. CDR1 is SEHNR, CDR2 FQNEAQ, per germline (reference sequence).

The rearrangement joins TRBV10-3 to TRBJ1-1; 11 bases align to TRBD1. The V gene's germline CDR1 is ENHRY and CDR2 SYGVKD. Trimming at V came to 4 bases and at J to 4 bases, leaving 5 bases not matched to a gene. The CDR3 contains 15 residues. This CDR3 reads CAISGRTGGFTEAFF. The CDR3 DNA reads TGTGCCATCAGTGGCCGGACAGGGGGCTTCACTGAAGCTTTCTTT.

This clone was detected only once. The gene calls are TRBV5-1 and TRBJ1-1, with TRBD1 matching over 7 bases. V was pared by 0 bases and J by 1 base, with 3 bases of the junction left unmatched. Germline CDR1 is SGHRS and CDR2 is YFSETQ. The CDR3 is 15 amino acids. This CDR3 reads CASSLAGGPNTEAFF. DNA for the CDR3: TGCGCCAGCAGCTTGGCAGGGGGACCGAACACTGAAGCTTTCTTT. Variable domain in full (rest from reference TRBV5-1 and TRBJ1-1): KAGVTQTPRYLIKTRGQQVTLSCSPISGHRSVSWYQQTPGQGLQFLFEYFSETQRNKGNFPGRFSGRQFSNSRSEMNVSTLELGDSALYLCASSLAGGPNTEAFFGQGTRLTVV.

This chain joins TRBV11-2 and TRBJ1-5; D gene unclear. Trimming shortened V by 1 base and J by 3 bases, and 7 bases separated the two germline ends. The CDR3 runs 14 residues. Germline lookup yields CDR1 SGHAT and CDR2 FQNNGV. CDR3 coding DNA: TGTGCCAGCAGCTTAGCCGGTTTCAATCAGCCCCAGCATTTT. Translation: CASSLAGFNQPQHF.

This clone was observed a handful of times. The chain employs TRBV5-1 and TRBJ1-1; the match to TRBD1 covers 9 bases. Trimming removed 4 bases from V and 6 bases from J; junction bases left unmatched: 10. Germline CDR1 reads SGHRS; CDR2 reads YFSETQ. This CDR3 has 15 residues. DNA of the CDR3: TGCGCCAGCAGCCAGAAACAGGGGGCGGGCGCTGAAGCTTTCTTT. This sequence encodes CASSQKQGAGAEAFF.

This chain uses TRBV15 with TRBJ2-7, with D possibly TRBD2 on 6 matching bases. Germline-derived CDR1 and CDR2 are LNHNV and YYDKDF (reference sequence). Trimming cost V 0 bases and J 6 bases, with 12 bases left between them. The CDR3 loop spans 14 amino acids. CDR3 DNA sequence: TGTGCCACCAGCAGAGAAGGGAGGTGGGTCGAGCAGTACTTC. Residues: CATSREGRWVEQYF. The full variable domain, completed using reference TRBV15 and TRBJ2-7, is DAMVIQNPRYQVTQFGKPVTLSCSQTLNHNVMYWYQQKSSQAPKLLFHYYDKDFNNEADTPDNFQSRRPNTSFCFLDIRSPGLGDTAMYLCATSREGRWVEQYFGPGTRLTVT.